This T cell receptor beta chain came from a study of cytomegalovirus exposure and HLA in healthy donors. Broader study findings: Cytomegalovirus-associated status was assigned to fewer than 200 TCR beta chains. For most TCR sequences rarity was the rule, although some public TCRs occurred in many donors. The tendency of first-cohort TCR clusters to co-occur in the 120 validation repertoires was the finding of a later analysis. Specificity for CMV antigens was confirmed in vitro for a few of the CMV-associated chains.

Turning to this clone: Its matching antigen is unknown.

Between the trimmed V and J ends, which lost 5 bases and 2 bases, there was a span of 12 bases. The CDR3 totals 15 residues. Germline lookup yields CDR1 LNHDA and CDR2 SQIVND (reference sequence). Clones were sequenced by immunoSEQ multiplex PCR, and TCRdb holds only the in-frame ones, with some missing. Of about 130,000 clones listed, about 90% were seen once; the top ten hold 1.2% to 1.5%. The specimen sequenced was PBMCs. This chain joins TRBV19 and TRBJ1-4; the D gene is possibly TRBD1 (6 bases). The receptor's source is a man aged 25 to 45 in good health and CMV-seronegative. In nucleotides, the CDR3 is TGTGCCAGTAGTTCCCTGGGGGCGACTAATGAAAAACTGTTTTTT. This gives the protein CASSSLGATNEKLFF.